Presented here are 9 T cell receptor beta chains from one specimen sequenced in a study of memory CD4+ T cells and cytomegalovirus serostatus. The table came from immunoSEQ multiplex PCR; TCRdb's copy has only in-frame clones and leaves some out. The sample yields about 60,000 clones, over 70% seen once. Single viable CD3+CD4+CD8-CD45RO+ cells were sorted as the memory CD4+ T cells. The specimen sequenced was memory CD4+ T cells from blood. Receptor source: an adult in good health and CMV-seropositive.

This clone is a singleton in its sample. The V call is TRBV9, the J call TRBJ2-1, with 8 bases identical to TRBD1. Germline V gene lookup returns CDR1 SGDLS and CDR2 YYNGEE. The CDR3 contains 15 residues. V lost 0 bases to trimming and J lost 7 bases; unmatched junction nucleotides: 6. Here the CDR3 reads CASSVEDRVGNEQFF. The CDR3 DNA reads TGTGCCAGCAGCGTAGAGGACAGGGTTGGAAATGAGCAGTTCTTC.

CDR3 sequence reads: CASSVETGVLFF. CDR3 nucleotides: TGTGCCAGCAGCGTAGAGACAGGCGTGCTGTTTTTT. The chain uses TRBV9 and TRBJ2-2; possible D gene TRBD1, 6 bases. The CDR3 has 12 residues. CDR1 is SGDLS, CDR2 YYNGEE, per germline. V was cut by 0 bases and J by 13 bases, with 10 bases left in between.

This clone showed up just once. This sequence joins TRBV9 and TRBJ1-1, with D perhaps TRBD1 (6 bases). The germline gives CDR1 SGDLS, CDR2 YYNGEE. Deletions cut 1 base from V and 4 bases from J, with 11 bases between. CDR3 length equals 14 residues. CDR3 DNA: TGTGCCAGCAGCGTAAATCAGGGGAGCACTGAAGCTTTCTTT. This translates into CASSVNQGSTEAFF.

The genes are TRBV6-1 and TRBJ1-1, with a possible D match to TRBD1 (5 bases). This CDR3 has 13 residues. Between the trimmed V and J ends, which lost 8 bases and 8 bases, there was a span of 18 bases. Germline CDR1 is MNHNS and CDR2 is SASEGT. The CDR3 sequence is CASGQDTGREAFF. The CDR3 nucleotides read TGTGCCAGCGGGCAGGACACGGGTCGGGAAGCTTTCTTT.

The rearrangement uses TRBV7-2 and TRBJ2-2; D not resolved. Germline V gene data show CDR1 as SGHTA and CDR2 as FQGNSA. This CDR3 contains 15 residues. Trimming stripped 6 bases from V and 6 bases from J, with 17 bases between. CDR3 loop: CASSHQQRSAGELFF. The DNA for the CDR3 is TGTGCCAGCAGTCATCAGCAACGGTCAGCCGGGGAGCTGTTTTTT.

The gene calls are TRBV7-8 and TRBJ2-7; D not certain. There are 15 residues in the CDR3. V was trimmed by 5 bases and J by 0 bases, leaving 14 bases between them. Germline V CDR1 and CDR2: SGHVS, FQNEAQ. The CDR3 reads CASSPAAGYSYEQYF. The CDR3 bases are TGTGCCAGCAGCCCAGCAGCAGGCTACTCCTACGAGCAGTACTTC. Together with reference TRBV7-8 and TRBJ2-7, the CDR3 gives the full variable domain: GAGVSQSPRYKVAKRGQDVALRCDPISGHVSLFWYQQALGQGPEFLTYFQNEAQLDKSGLPSDRFFAERPEGSVSTLKIQRTQQEDSAVYLCASSPAAGYSYEQYFGPGTRLTVT.

The rearrangement joins TRBV5-1 to TRBJ1-4; D might be TRBD1 (5 bases). The germline V gene encodes CDR1 SGHRS and CDR2 YFSETQ. The V end was cut by 0 bases, the J end by 6 bases, with 9 bases between. This CDR3 has 14 residues. CDR3 nucleotide sequence: TGCGCCAGCAGCTTGGCCGGGGCAGATGAAAAACTGTTTTTT. This codes for CASSLAGADEKLFF.

Concerning this clone: The sample holds other DNA sequences that translate to the same CDR3. J is TRBJ2-3 and V is TRBV11-3; D gene ambiguous. The CDR3 has 12 amino acids. V lost 5 bases and J lost 2, with 5 bases in between. Per the germline V gene, CDR1 is SGHNT and CDR2 is YENEEA. The chain's CDR3 is CASSLDTDTQYF. CDR3 sequence (DNA): TGTGCCAGCAGCCTCGACACAGATACGCAGTATTTT.

The genes are TRBV5-6 and TRBJ2-7; 7 nucleotides align to TRBD2. The CDR3 loop spans 17 amino acids. The germline CDR1 and CDR2 sequences are SGHDT and YYEEEE. The V segment lost 3 bases and the J segment 0 bases; nucleotides outside the gene matches: 12. This CDR3 is CASSSTSSGNYSYEQYV. As DNA, the CDR3 is TGTGCCAGCAGCTCGACCTCTAGCGGAAACTACTCCTACGAGCAGTACGTC.